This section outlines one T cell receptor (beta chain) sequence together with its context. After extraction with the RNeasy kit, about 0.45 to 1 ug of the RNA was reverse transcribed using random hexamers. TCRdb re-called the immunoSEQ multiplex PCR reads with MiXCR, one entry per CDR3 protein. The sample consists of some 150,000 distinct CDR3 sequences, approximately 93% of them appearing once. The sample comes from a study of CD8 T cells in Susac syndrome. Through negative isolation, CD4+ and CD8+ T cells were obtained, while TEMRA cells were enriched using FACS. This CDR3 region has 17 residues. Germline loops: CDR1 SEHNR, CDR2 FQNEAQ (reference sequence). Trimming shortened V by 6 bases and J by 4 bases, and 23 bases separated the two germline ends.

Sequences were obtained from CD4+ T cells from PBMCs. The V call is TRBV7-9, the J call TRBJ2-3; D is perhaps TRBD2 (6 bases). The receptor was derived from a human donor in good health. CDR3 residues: CASSLFMRRETPDTQYF. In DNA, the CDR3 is TGTGCCAGCAGTCTATTCATGCGACGGGAGACCCCAGATACGCAGTATTTT.